A selection of T cell receptor beta chains follows, all from one sample in a study of blood T cell repertoires in COVID-19. The assay was immunoSEQ multiplex PCR, and TCRdb's table has in-frame clones only and misses some. The sample shows more than 300,000 clones, approximately 88% of them seen only once. Source material: peripheral blood. The receptors derive from a woman in her thirties with COVID-19, enrolled during active disease. Each CDR3 is given with its conserved first and last residue. A D gene is named only where the DNA matches it firmly. Some rows have no size entry. The others give once, few or many, or a class for an expanded clone.

clone_size j_call v_call d_call cdr3_nt cdr3_aa
NA TRBJ2-7 TRBV2 TRBD1 TGTGCCAGCAGTGAAAAGGGGACAGTACTCCACGAGCAGTACTTC CASSEKGTVLHEQYF
NA TRBJ1-5 TRBV4-1 TRBD1 TGCGCCAGCAGCCAAGACAGGGGGCCTCAGCCCCAGCATTTT CASSQDRGPQPQHF
NA TRBJ1-2 TRBV7-2 TRBD1 TGTGCCAGCAGCTCCGGACAGGCTTATGGCTACACCTTC CASSSGQAYGYTF
NA TRBJ2-7 TRBV7-8 NA TGTGCCAGCAGCCCCCTCGGTTGGGAGCAGTACTTC CASSPLGWEQYF
NA TRBJ2-1 TRBV4-1 TRBD1 TGCGCCAGCAGCCAACGCCACAGGGGGCAAATTATGAATGAGCAGTTCTTC CASSQRHRGQIMNEQFF
NA TRBJ2-5 TRBV7-9 TRBD1 TGTGCCAGCACCTTAGGGACAGGGGGCCTCCAAGAGACCCAGTACTTC CASTLGTGGLQETQYF
NA TRBJ1-6 TRBV4-2 NA TGTGCCAGCAGCCAAGATGTGAGACTTACTAATTCACCCCTCCACTTT CASSQDVRLTNSPLHF
NA TRBJ1-2 TRBV28 NA TGTGCCAGCAGTTTGATTCCTGGAGATGGCTACACCTTC CASSLIPGDGYTF
NA TRBJ2-1 TRBV19 TRBD1 TGTGCCAGTAAGGAAGGGACAGACTACAATGAGCAGTTCTTC CASKEGTDYNEQFF
NA TRBJ1-2 TRBV7-9 NA TGTGCCAGCAGCTTAGGGACAGTAGCTAACTATGGCTACACCTTC CASSLGTVANYGYTF
NA TRBJ1-3 TRBV2 NA TGTGCCAGCAAGATTGCGAGCTCTGGAAACACCATATATTTT CASKIASSGNTIYF
NA TRBJ1-1 TRBV29-1 NA TGCAGCACTAGAGAACAGATGAACACTGAAGCTTTCTTT CSTREQMNTEAFF
NA TRBJ1-1 TRBV7-2 NA TGTGCCAGCAGCTTCCCGGGACAATACACTGAAGCTTTCTTT CASSFPGQYTEAFF
NA TRBJ2-2 TRBV19 TRBD2 TGTGCCAGTAAAGCGGGACTAGCGGGGGGGCGAGGGACCGGGGAGCTGTTTTTT CASKAGLAGGRGTGELFF
NA TRBJ2-1 TRBV7-3 TRBD2 TGTGCCAGCAGCTTAAAACCTAACCTAGCGGGGTTGCAGTTCTTC CASSLKPNLAGLQFF
once TRBJ1-3 TRBV5-6 NA TGTGCCAGCAGCTTGGGTACTGGAAACACCATATATTTT CASSLGTGNTIYF
NA TRBJ2-3 TRBV6-5 TRBD2 TGTGCCAGCAGTAAGACTAGCGGGGAGGCAGATACGCAGTATTTT CASSKTSGEADTQYF
NA TRBJ2-3 TRBV14 NA TGTGCCAGCAGCCAAGAGGAGAGCAGGCAGTATTTT CASSQEESRQYF
NA TRBJ1-5 TRBV4-1 TRBD1 TGCGCCAGCAGCCAAGAAGGGACAGGGTGGAATCAGCCCCAGCATTTT CASSQEGTGWNQPQHF
NA TRBJ2-3 TRBV28 NA TGTGCCAGCAGTAGTTACAGTCCAAGCACAGATACGCAGTATTTT CASSSYSPSTDTQYF
NA TRBJ1-6 TRBV4-1 TRBD1 TGCGCCAGCAGCCAAGGACCCGGGACAGGGGTATCACCCCTCCACTTT CASSQGPGTGVSPLHF
NA TRBJ1-5 TRBV6-5 NA TGTGCCAGCAGTTACTCGTTTACGGATCAGCCCCAGCATTTT CASSYSFTDQPQHF
NA TRBJ1-1 TRBV6-5 NA TGTGCCAGCAGTTACTCAGGGGTCGGGGCTTTCTTT CASSYSGVGAFF
NA TRBJ1-2 TRBV5-6 TRBD1 TGTGCCAGCAGCCAAGGACAGGGGTGGGGAGGCTATGGCTACACCTTC CASSQGQGWGGYGYTF
once TRBJ1-5 TRBV25-1 TRBD1 TGTGCCAGCAGTCAAGGACAGGGTAATCAGCCCCAGCATTTT CASSQGQGNQPQHF
NA TRBJ1-4 TRBV29-1 TRBD1 TGCAGCGTTGAGGTGGGACAGGGGGGCCAAAAACTGTTTTTT CSVEVGQGGQKLFF
NA TRBJ1-2 TRBV9 TRBD1 TGTGCCAGCAGCTCGCTGGGACAGGGGTTCTATGGCTACACCTTC CASSSLGQGFYGYTF
NA TRBJ2-3 TRBV11-2 TRBD1 TGTGCCAGCAGCTTGGGGACAGGGCTTGATACGCAGTATTTT CASSLGTGLDTQYF
NA TRBJ1-4 TRBV11-2 NA TGTGCCAGCAGCCCCCTCGGCGGCCGACATGAAAAACTGTTTTTT CASSPLGGRHEKLFF
NA TRBJ1-2 TRBV5-1 NA TGCGCCAGCAGCTTGGAAGCGCAGGGCCATGGCTACACCTTC CASSLEAQGHGYTF
NA TRBJ1-3 TRBV3-1/TRBV3-2 NA TGTGCCAGCAGCCAATCAGGGTCCGGAAACACCATATATTTT CASSQSGSGNTIYF
NA TRBJ1-5 TRBV28 NA TGTGCCAGCAGTGTGAGGTCAGGAGGTAATCAGCCCCAGCATTTT CASSVRSGGNQPQHF
NA TRBJ2-2 TRBV27 TRBD2 TGTGCCAGCAGTTTTAGCGGGGGGGCTAGCGGGGAGCTGTTTTTT CASSFSGGASGELFF
NA TRBJ1-3 TRBV18 NA TGTGCCAGCTCACCCATCGACAGAGCTGGAAACACCATATATTTT CASSPIDRAGNTIYF
NA TRBJ2-5 TRBV27 NA TGTGCCAGCAGCCAGGGTCGGGCGGAGACCCAGTACTTC CASSQGRAETQYF
NA TRBJ1-1 TRBV9 TRBD1 TGTGCCAGCAGCGCCAGACAGGGTTATACTGAAGCTTTCTTT CASSARQGYTEAFF
once TRBJ1-2 TRBV6-6 NA TGTGCCAGCAGTCGACAACCCGGCGGCCCTAATAACTATGGCTACACCTTC CASSRQPGGPNNYGYTF
NA TRBJ2-3 TRBV5-1 TRBD1 TGCGCCAGCAGCTTGGCCGAGGAGGGGACAGGGGCATCAGATACGCAGTATTTT CASSLAEEGTGASDTQYF
NA TRBJ2-2 TRBV4-1 TRBD2 TGCGCCAGCAGCCAAGAACCCCCGGGACTAGCGGGGGGCCGGGGCACCGGGGAGCTGTTTTTT CASSQEPPGLAGGRGTGELFF
NA TRBJ2-5 TRBV4-3 NA TGCGCCAGCAGCCAAGATGGGGGGGCGGGGGCAGAGACCCAGTACTTC CASSQDGGAGAETQYF
NA TRBJ1-4 TRBV6-5 NA TGTGCCAGCAGAGCAGGGGTGGATGAAAAACTGTTTTTT CASRAGVDEKLFF
NA TRBJ1-2 TRBV4-2 NA TGTGCCAGCAGCCAAGATGCGGGGTATGGCTACACCTTC CASSQDAGYGYTF
few TRBJ2-5 TRBV10-3 NA TGTGCCATCACGGCAGGGAACCAAGAGACCCAGTACTTC CAITAGNQETQYF
NA TRBJ2-3 TRBV5-1 NA TGCGCCAGCAGCTTGAGGCGGGGTGGTGTGGATACGCAGTATTTT CASSLRRGGVDTQYF
NA TRBJ1-2 TRBV14 NA TGTGCCAGCTCAGGGAACCTTGACTTCGGCTACACCTTC CASSGNLDFGYTF
NA TRBJ2-2 TRBV7-2 TRBD1 TGTGCCAGCAGCCGGGACAGGGGCCCCGGGGAGCTGTTTTTT CASSRDRGPGELFF
NA TRBJ1-1 TRBV5-6 NA TGTGCCAGCAGCTTGTGGCAACTGAACACTGAAGCTTTCTTT CASSLWQLNTEAFF
NA TRBJ1-2 TRBV24-1 TRBD1 TGTGCCACCAGTGAAGGGACAGGCAACTATGGCTACACCTTC CATSEGTGNYGYTF
NA TRBJ1-2 TRBV28 NA TGTGCCAGCAGTTTCGGGGGGTACTATGGCTACACCTTC CASSFGGYYGYTF
NA TRBJ2-5 TRBV7-8 NA TGTGCCAGCAACGAGGGGGGGGAGACCCAGTACTTC CASNEGGETQYF
NA TRBJ2-7 TRBV4-3 TRBD2 TGCGCCAGCAGCCAGGCGGGGCCGGGGGGCTACGAGCAGTACTTC CASSQAGPGGYEQYF
NA TRBJ2-5 TRBV28 NA TGTGCCACTACCGGGACTCCCAATCGAGAGACCCAGTACTTC CATTGTPNRETQYF
NA TRBJ2-2 TRBV24-1 TRBD2 TGTGCCACCAGTGATACAAGCGGGGGGGCGTGGACCGGGGAGCTGTTTTTT CATSDTSGGAWTGELFF
NA TRBJ1-1 TRBV19 TRBD1 TGTGCCAGTAGTGAGGGACAGGGAAACACTGAAGCTTTCTTT CASSEGQGNTEAFF
NA TRBJ2-2 TRBV5-1 TRBD1 TGCGCCAGCAGCCCTCCGCGACAGGGGGCCCCGGGGGAGCTGTTTTTT CASSPPRQGAPGELFF
few TRBJ1-6 TRBV4-3 NA TGCGCCAGCAGTCGGACAGCTCAATATAATTCACCCCTCCACTTT CASSRTAQYNSPLHF
NA TRBJ1-5 TRBV9 NA TGTGCCAGCAGCGTAGGTTGGGGGGGGAACAATCAGCCCCAGCATTTT CASSVGWGGNNQPQHF